One TCR beta chain is described in this entry. What it binds is not known. Clones were sequenced by immunoSEQ multiplex PCR, and TCRdb holds only the in-frame ones, with some missing. The table records 20,000 to 25,000 clones, around 90% of them present only once. The data derive from a study of T cells in localized non-small cell lung cancer. Germline V lookup: CDR1 LNHNV, CDR2 YYDKDF (reference sequence). The J segment lost 4 bases and the V segment lost 2 bases, leaving 4 bases of the junction unmatched. This CDR3 spans 14 amino acids. Study findings and constraints: The appearance of a median approximately 57 of the top 100 tumor clones was seen in adjacent lung. The study sequenced only one region of the tumor. As a result, intratumor heterogeneity could not be excluded and remains possible. A raised T cell density in blood coincided with lengthier overall survival. Clonality of T cells reached its maximum in uninvolved adjacent lung, surpassing tumor.

The chain employs TRBV15 and TRBJ2-7; 8 bases agree with TRBD2. The material was peripheral blood, obtained before any cancer treatment. The source is a man aged 35-69 years with stage I squamous cell lung carcinoma. The CDR3 is CATSRTAGAYEQYF. As DNA, the CDR3 is TGTGCCACCAGCAGAACAGCGGGGGCGTACGAGCAGTACTTC.